The rows below give T cell receptor beta chains drawn from one sample of a study of control samples from healthy donors and cancer patients. Profiling relied on immunoSEQ multiplex PCR, and the TCRdb table lists in-frame clones only, not all of them. The sample has roughly 130,000 clones; 88% are singletons. Input material: blood. The receptors were gathered from a man in his forties or fifties in good health. CDR3s leave out the opening cysteine and the closing phenylalanine or tryptophan. For some rows the clone size is stated as once, few or many, or as a class when expanded; others skip it.

TRBV6-6	TRBJ2-1	.	ASSYSRVYNEQF
TRBV5-1	TRBJ2-6	once	ASSLGGSGGANVLT
TRBV2	TRBJ1-2	.	ASSETGVGGYT
TRBV3-1/TRBV3-2	TRBJ2-7	.	ASSQNVPREAAYEQY
TRBV3-1/TRBV3-2	TRBJ2-3	once	ASSQGGLGLGTDTQY
TRBV2	TRBJ1-5	.	ASSAGQGLQPRH
TRBV9	TRBJ2-7	.	ASSLSDSTYEQY
TRBV30	TRBJ1-6	once	AWSVSFNNSPLH
TRBV9	TRBJ1-3	.	ASSAWGAGGSAGNTIY
TRBV5-1	TRBJ1-4	once	ASSLFGQGATNEKLF
TRBV4-1	TRBJ1-6	.	ASSHPGDNSPLH
TRBV10-3	TRBJ1-3	.	AISESRGFDTIY
TRBV19	TRBJ1-1	.	ASSLRQGMTEAF
TRBV3-1/TRBV3-2	TRBJ2-3	.	ASRTTSTDTQY
TRBV7-8	TRBJ1-4	once	ASSLGGTNGEKLF
TRBV30	TRBJ1-2	.	AWPGQFDYGYT
TRBV24-1	TRBJ1-2	.	ATSDGGYGYT
TRBV5-1	TRBJ1-5	.	ASSLFARGFRGRGNQPQH
TRBV4-2	TRBJ2-7	once	ASSQDPGAGYYEQY
TRBV7-3	TRBJ2-5	.	ASSLTRGETQY
TRBV9	TRBJ2-3	once	ASSVAAGGPDTQY
TRBV7-9	TRBJ1-1	once	ASSLLMGTEAF
TRBV7-8	TRBJ2-2	.	ASSSSGTSGEVANTGELF
TRBV27	TRBJ2-5	.	ASSGQTSGGIQETQY
TRBV7-6	TRBJ2-1	.	ASSRFSNEQF
TRBV7-3	TRBJ2-1	.	ASSLGQLGQQQF
TRBV30	TRBJ1-1	.	AWSGRTRMNTEAF
TRBV5-3	TRBJ2-3	.	ARSLIGHMGSDTQY
TRBV3-1/TRBV3-2	TRBJ1-2	.	ASSQDQRGRGYT
TRBV12-3/TRBV12-4	TRBJ2-2	.	ASSLGGSGELF
TRBV21-1	TRBJ2-4	.	ASSQSSPPSVSEAKNIQY
TRBV5-1	TRBJ2-7	.	ASSPLAGDSYEQY
TRBV15	TRBJ2-5	.	ATSRDGREQETQY